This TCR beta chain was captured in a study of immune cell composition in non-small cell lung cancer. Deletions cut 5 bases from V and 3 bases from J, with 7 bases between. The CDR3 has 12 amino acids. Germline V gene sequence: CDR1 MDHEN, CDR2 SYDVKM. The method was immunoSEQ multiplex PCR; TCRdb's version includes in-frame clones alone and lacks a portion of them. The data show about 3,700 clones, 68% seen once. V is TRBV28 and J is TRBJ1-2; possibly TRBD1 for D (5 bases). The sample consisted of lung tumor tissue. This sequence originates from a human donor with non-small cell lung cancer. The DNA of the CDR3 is TGTGCCAGCAGTAGGGGTTACTATGGCTACACCTTC. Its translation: CASSRGYYGYTF.